The source of this TCR beta chain is a study of tumor and adjacent non-tumor tissue in lung cancer. Turning to the study itself: On average, productive TCRbeta reads reached some 4.2 million per sample.

CDR3 size: 15 residues. The V end was cut by 1 base, the J end by 2 bases, with 9 bases between. Germline CDR1 reads SEHNR; CDR2 reads FQNEAQ (reference sequence). A modified ARM-PCR protocol with three rounds of nested PCR amplified TCRbeta. From the multiplex PCR reads, TCRdb called clonotypes with MiXCR, one entry per CDR3 protein. The profile shows 90,000 to 100,000 distinct CDR3 sequences, more than 80% of them singletons. The template was RNA from unsorted bulk tissue. This non-tumor lung sample came from over 3 cm beyond the tumor edge. Newly diagnosed lung cancer patients had thoracic surgery in China, August–late 2014, without prior chemotherapy. Broader study findings: In normal lung, the top 100 clones were significantly more dominant than in tumor.

In the case of this clonotype: Its target is unknown.

The rearrangement links TRBV7-9 to TRBJ2-1; D could derive from TRBD1 or TRBD2 (5 bases each). The clonotype was recovered from a man in his 60s with small cell lung cancer. The sequenced material came from distant non-tumor lung tissue. The CDR3 protein is CASSLGDGTYNEQFF. The CDR3 nucleotides read TGTGCCAGCAGCTTAGGGGACGGGACCTACAATGAGCAGTTCTTC.